Listed below are T cell receptor beta chains from one sample, sequenced in a study of OX40 agonist ivuxolimab in advanced cancers. The data were produced by immunoSEQ multiplex PCR, yet TCRdb's version contains in-frame clones alone and is incomplete. The repertoire holds 65,000 to 80,000 clones, with 80% to 95% as singletons. Source: CD4+ or CD8+ T cells sorted from blood, taken in a trial of the OX40 agonist ivuxolimab. The receptors shown here come from an adult with an advanced solid tumor such as melanoma, head and neck, liver or kidney cancer. Both conserved end residues are part of each CDR3. The D gene is left open where the match is weak. Size is stated for part of the rows, as once, few or many counts, or as a class when the clone is expanded.

TRBD1	TRBJ2-7	TRBV4-1	NA	CASSLGTGGWEQYF	TGCGCCAGCAGCCTCGGGACAGGGGGTTGGGAGCAGTACTTC
NA	TRBJ1-1	TRBV4-1	NA	CASSQAETVNTEAFF	TGCGCCAGCAGCCAGGCCGAGACAGTGAACACTGAAGCTTTCTTT
NA	TRBJ1-1	TRBV27	few	CASGDPARGTEAFF	TGTGCCAGTGGGGACCCTGCGCGAGGAACTGAAGCTTTCTTT
NA	TRBJ2-7	TRBV5-6	NA	CASSSGSPYEQYF	TGTGCCAGCAGCTCAGGGTCCCCCTACGAGCAGTACTTC
TRBD2	TRBJ2-7	TRBV13	NA	CASSDQGGGYEQYF	TGTGCCAGCAGCGATCAAGGCGGGGGCTACGAGCAGTACTTC
TRBD2	TRBJ2-1	TRBV13	NA	CASSSRGLVEPEQFF	TGTGCCAGCAGCTCAAGGGGACTAGTCGAACCTGAGCAGTTCTTC
NA	TRBJ1-1	TRBV19	NA	CASSIGLTEAFF	TGTGCCAGTAGTATCGGATTGACTGAAGCTTTCTTT
NA	TRBJ2-1	TRBV7-9	NA	CASRLDEQFF	TGTGCCAGCAGACTAGATGAGCAGTTCTTC
NA	TRBJ1-5	TRBV10-2	NA	CASSADNYQPQHF	TGCGCCAGCAGTGCGGACAATTATCAGCCCCAGCATTTT
TRBD1	TRBJ1-5	TRBV5-1	once	CASSLDGTGVNQPQHF	TGCGCCAGCAGCTTGGACGGGACAGGGGTCAATCAGCCCCAGCATTTT
NA	TRBJ1-4	TRBV10-3	NA	CAITGQPNEKLFF	TGTGCCATCACCGGACAGCCTAATGAAAAACTGTTTTTT
NA	TRBJ2-3	TRBV11-2	NA	CASSFPRAESTDTQYF	TGTGCCAGCAGCTTTCCTAGGGCCGAGAGCACAGATACGCAGTATTTT
TRBD2	TRBJ2-1	TRBV7-2	NA	CASSLILAGVGDNEQFF	TGTGCCAGCAGCTTAATCCTAGCGGGGGTAGGTGACAATGAGCAGTTCTTC
TRBD1	TRBJ1-1	TRBV10-3	NA	CAISESPSTGVYFDTEAFF	TGTGCCATCAGTGAGTCTCCTTCGACAGGGGTCTATTTTGACACTGAAGCTTTCTTT
NA	TRBJ2-7	TRBV7-9	NA	CASSSPRTRSYEQYF	TGTGCCAGCAGCTCACCGAGGACGCGCTCCTACGAGCAGTACTTC
NA	TRBJ1-4	TRBV7-9	NA	CASSSWDRHEKLFF	TGTGCCAGCAGCTCGTGGGACCGGCATGAAAAACTGTTTTTT
NA	TRBJ1-1	TRBV11-1	NA	CASSLEKVYRRKDTEAFF	TGTGCCAGCAGCTTAGAAAAGGTGTACAGGAGGAAGGACACTGAAGCTTTCTTT
NA	TRBJ2-1	TRBV11-2	NA	CASSLGLETDEQFF	TGTGCCAGCAGCTTAGGGCTAGAAACGGATGAGCAGTTCTTC
NA	TRBJ2-2	TRBV7-9	NA	CASSSPQGPTGELFF	TGTGCCAGCAGCTCCCCACAGGGACCCACCGGGGAGCTGTTTTTT
TRBD1	TRBJ2-7	TRBV14	NA	CASSQIDRGSEQYF	TGTGCCAGCAGCCAAATCGACAGGGGGTCCGAGCAGTACTTC
TRBD1	TRBJ2-7	TRBV27	NA	CASSHTPPRTGGDEQYF	TGTGCCAGCAGTCATACCCCTCCCAGGACAGGGGGTGACGAGCAGTACTTC
NA	TRBJ2-1	TRBV19	NA	CASSIAGSPNEQFF	TGTGCCAGTAGTATAGCAGGGAGTCCCAATGAGCAGTTCTTC
TRBD1	TRBJ2-7	TRBV27	NA	CASSFTGDYEQYF	TGTGCCAGCAGTTTCACAGGGGACTACGAGCAGTACTTC
NA	TRBJ2-2	TRBV19	NA	CASSIGLEGVDTGELFF	TGTGCCAGTAGTATAGGACTAGAGGGGGTGGACACCGGGGAGCTGTTTTTT
TRBD2	TRBJ2-5	TRBV5-4	NA	CASSPLTSGGAETQYF	TGTGCCAGCAGCCCACTGACTAGCGGGGGGGCAGAGACCCAGTACTTC
NA	TRBJ1-6	TRBV7-6	NA	CASSLDGPNSPLHF	TGTGCCAGCAGCTTAGACGGCCCTAATTCACCCCTCCACTTT
TRBD1	TRBJ2-7	TRBV6-4	medium-sized	CASSETGGSYEQYF	TGTGCCAGCAGTGAAACAGGGGGCTCCTACGAGCAGTACTTC
NA	TRBJ2-7	TRBV18	NA	CASSLEPRDTSSYEQYF	TGTGCCAGCTCCCTGGAACCCCGGGACACAAGCTCCTACGAGCAGTACTTC
TRBD2	TRBJ2-7	TRBV4-1	NA	CASSPLAGGRSYEQYF	TGCGCCAGCAGCCCACTAGCGGGGGGCCGCTCCTACGAGCAGTACTTC
TRBD1	TRBJ2-3	TRBV2	NA	CASSVSPPGRGPFRSTDTQYF	TGTGCCAGCAGTGTAAGTCCCCCTGGCAGGGGGCCTTTCCGGAGCACAGATACGCAGTATTTT
NA	TRBJ1-5	TRBV7-3	once	CASSPDGYSNQPQHF	TGTGCCAGCAGCCCAGACGGTTATAGCAATCAGCCCCAGCATTTT
NA	TRBJ2-7	TRBV6-5	NA	CASSRTGGRLEQYF	TGTGCCAGCAGCCGGACCGGAGGAAGGCTCGAGCAGTACTTC
NA	TRBJ2-2	TRBV27	once	CASSLSGGFTGELFF	TGTGCCAGCAGTTTATCCGGGGGTTTCACCGGGGAGCTGTTTTTT
NA	TRBJ2-7	TRBV11-2	few	CASSFGNPTFYEQYF	TGTGCCAGCAGCTTCGGGAACCCGACGTTCTACGAGCAGTACTTC
TRBD1	TRBJ2-7	TRBV13	NA	CASSFWGQGYEQYF	TGTGCCAGCAGCTTCTGGGGACAGGGCTACGAGCAGTACTTC
NA	TRBJ1-6	TRBV27	NA	CASSPTVQGASPLHF	TGTGCCAGCAGTCCGACAGTTCAAGGGGCTTCACCCCTCCACTTT
NA	TRBJ1-1	TRBV5-6	NA	CASSLVGRGNTEAFF	TGTGCCAGCAGCTTGGTTGGCAGGGGGAACACTGAAGCTTTCTTT
TRBD1	TRBJ2-7	TRBV29-1	NA	CSVEERQGWTYEQYF	TGCAGCGTTGAAGAACGACAGGGTTGGACCTACGAGCAGTACTTC
NA	TRBJ2-3	TRBV11-2	NA	CASRGTGTRPPDTQYF	TGTGCCAGCAGGGGGACCGGGACTCGACCTCCAGATACGCAGTATTTT
NA	TRBJ2-2	TRBV9	NA	CASSVGPGELFF	TGTGCCAGCAGCGTGGGGCCCGGGGAGCTGTTTTTT
TRBD1	TRBJ2-7	TRBV4-1	NA	CASSQTGANYEQYF	TGCGCCAGCAGCCAGACAGGGGCCAACTACGAGCAGTACTTC
NA	TRBJ2-5	TRBV9	once	CASSVDGVQETQYF	TGTGCCAGCAGCGTAGATGGCGTACAAGAGACCCAGTACTTC
NA	TRBJ2-2	TRBV29-1	NA	CSVIVSTGELFF	TGCAGCGTGATCGTGTCCACCGGGGAGCTGTTTTTT
TRBD2	TRBJ2-5	TRBV7-7	NA	CASSLGLAGGLQETQYF	TGTGCTAGCAGCTTAGGACTAGCGGGGGGGCTACAAGAGACCCAGTACTTC
TRBD1	TRBJ1-4	TRBV4-3	NA	CASSHGTGLNEKLFF	TGCGCCAGCAGCCATGGGACAGGGCTTAATGAAAAACTGTTTTTT
TRBD1	TRBJ2-1	TRBV5-1	NA	CASSSDRPNEQFF	TGCGCCAGCAGCTCGGACAGGCCCAATGAGCAGTTCTTC
NA	TRBJ2-5	TRBV7-2	NA	CASSSLGPTKQETQYF	TGTGCCAGCAGCTCCCTGGGGCCCACCAAACAAGAGACCCAGTACTTC
NA	TRBJ1-1	TRBV6-4	once	CASRPHPAGTEAFF	TGTGCCAGCAGACCACATCCAGCCGGGACTGAAGCTTTCTTT